Here is one T cell receptor (beta chain) with its context. The antigen it binds to is not known. Per-base qualities were not stored, and no clone one base away is much larger. Taken from cysteine to phenylalanine, the CDR3 has 17 residues. Of all the DNA, just the CDR3 is kept, 51 bases in frame from base 1. From the germline V gene, CDR1 is MGHRA and CDR2 is YSYEKL. The V end loses 0 bases and the J end loses 6 bases, and a stretch of 20 bases separates them. These data come from a study of blood T cell repertoires in COVID-19 (dated by TCRdb to the early 2020s). For context, the study as a whole: Samples covering the acute and convalescent phases of COVID-19 were provided by collaborators in the United States, Italy and Spain. The dataset comprised deeply sampled blood TCRbeta repertoires from subjects exposed to, actively infected with, or recovered from COVID-19. The repertoires were released in a freely available public database meant as a resource for research on the immune response to SARS-CoV-2. Where available, HLA class I and class II types were obtained from metadata supplied by the sample provider rather than from assay-based typing. Nearly every sample came with metadata listing a de-identified subject ID, COVID-19 status, age in years and sex. The material from the prospective study consisted of cDNA or gDNA derived from T cells, B-cell-depleted T cells, or PBMCs. Samples came from the ongoing ImmuneRACE study (first 160 participants) plus 1,254 subjects from 6 global collaborators. The investigation overall reported the following: The amount of clinical and demographic metadata varied by source and participant and was provided uncurated.

Whole blood was collected in K2EDTA tubes by collaborating institutions according to the institutions' own protocols. For TCRbeta analysis, collaborators shipped samples as frozen whole blood, isolated PBMCs, or DNA extracted from either of those sample types. TCRbeta CDR3 regions were amplified from genomic DNA using the immunoSEQ Assay, a bias-controlled multiplex PCR. Per the original workflow: The number of nucleated cells in each sample was estimated from the amplification of reference gene primers within the assay. To quantify the absolute abundance of each unique TCRbeta CDR3 rearrangement, sequence reads were collapsed and filtered. Productive Simpson clonality was computed per sample as the square root of Simpson's diversity index over productive rearrangements. TCRdb mirrors the immuneACCESS table, restricted to in-frame sequences. Some clones are absent from its copies; in checked studies, under half trace to an unresolved V gene, and the reason for the others is unknown. For V, J and clone size, that table is used; D and trimming come from the DNA. The sample table lists about 210,000 clones, 88% of them with a count of one. Together, the top ten hold around 1.6% of the sample.

This receptor was obtained from a man aged 70 or older with acute or convalescent COVID-19. The source material was peripheral blood. The rearrangement joined TRBV4-1 to TRBJ1-2; 5 matching bases give a weak D call of TRBD1. The encoded CDR3 is CASSQDFQATGVDGYTF. The DNA reads as follows: TGCGCCAGCAGCCAAGATTTCCAGGCAACAGGCGTAGATGGCTACACCTTC.